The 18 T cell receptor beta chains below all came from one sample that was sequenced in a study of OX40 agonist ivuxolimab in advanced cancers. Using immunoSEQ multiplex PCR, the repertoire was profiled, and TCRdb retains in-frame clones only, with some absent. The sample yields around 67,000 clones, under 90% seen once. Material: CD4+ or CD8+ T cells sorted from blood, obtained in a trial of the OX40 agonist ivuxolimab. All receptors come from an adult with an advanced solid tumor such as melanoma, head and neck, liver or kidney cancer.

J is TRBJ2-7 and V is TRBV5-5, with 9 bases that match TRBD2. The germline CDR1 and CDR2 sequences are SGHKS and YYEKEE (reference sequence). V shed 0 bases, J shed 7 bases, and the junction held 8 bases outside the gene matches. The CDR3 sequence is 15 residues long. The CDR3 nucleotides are TGTGCCAGCAGCTTGGTCCGAGCGGGGGGCTTTGAGCAGTACTTC. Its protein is CASSLVRAGGFEQYF.

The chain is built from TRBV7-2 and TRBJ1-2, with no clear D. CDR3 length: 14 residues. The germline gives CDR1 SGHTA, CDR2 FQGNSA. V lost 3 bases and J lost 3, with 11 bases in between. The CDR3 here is CASSLSTEYYGYTF. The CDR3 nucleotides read TGTGCCAGCAGCTTGTCCACAGAGTACTATGGCTACACCTTC.

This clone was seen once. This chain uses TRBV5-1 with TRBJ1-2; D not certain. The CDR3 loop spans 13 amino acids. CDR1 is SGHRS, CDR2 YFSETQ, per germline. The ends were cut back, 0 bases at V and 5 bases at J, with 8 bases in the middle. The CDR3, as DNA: TGCGCCAGCAGCTTGGATAGAGGGTATGGCTACACCTTC. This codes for CASSLDRGYGYTF. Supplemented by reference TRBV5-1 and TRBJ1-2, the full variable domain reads KAGVTQTPRYLIKTRGQQVTLSCSPISGHRSVSWYQQTPGQGLQFLFEYFSETQRNKGNFPGRFSGRQFSNSRSEMNVSTLELGDSALYLCASSLDRGYGYTFGSGTRLTVV.

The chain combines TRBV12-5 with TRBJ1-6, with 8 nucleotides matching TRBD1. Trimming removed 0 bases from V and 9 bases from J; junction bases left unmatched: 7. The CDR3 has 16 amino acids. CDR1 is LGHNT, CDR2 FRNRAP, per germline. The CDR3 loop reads CASGLVLQGATSPLHF. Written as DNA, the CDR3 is TGTGCTAGTGGTTTGGTTCTTCAGGGGGCAACTTCACCCCTCCACTTT.

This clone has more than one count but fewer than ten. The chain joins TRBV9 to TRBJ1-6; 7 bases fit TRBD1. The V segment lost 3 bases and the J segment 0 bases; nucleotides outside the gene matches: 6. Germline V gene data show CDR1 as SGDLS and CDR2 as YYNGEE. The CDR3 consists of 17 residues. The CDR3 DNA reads TGTGCCAGCAGCGGAACAGGGGTGAGCTCCTATAATTCACCCCTCCACTTT. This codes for CASSGTGVSSYNSPLHF.

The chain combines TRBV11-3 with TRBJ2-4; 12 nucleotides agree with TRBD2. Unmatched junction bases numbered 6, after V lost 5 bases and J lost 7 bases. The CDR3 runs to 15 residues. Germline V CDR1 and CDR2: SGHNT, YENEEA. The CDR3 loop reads CASSPSGGAGNIQYF. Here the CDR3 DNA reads TGTGCCAGCAGCCCTAGCGGGGGGGCGGGTAACATTCAGTACTTC.

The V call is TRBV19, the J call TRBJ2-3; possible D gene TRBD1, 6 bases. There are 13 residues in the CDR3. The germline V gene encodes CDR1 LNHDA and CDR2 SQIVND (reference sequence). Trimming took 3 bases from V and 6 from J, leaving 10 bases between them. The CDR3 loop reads CASSMFQGDTQYF. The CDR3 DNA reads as TGTGCCAGTAGTATGTTTCAGGGGGATACGCAGTATTTT.

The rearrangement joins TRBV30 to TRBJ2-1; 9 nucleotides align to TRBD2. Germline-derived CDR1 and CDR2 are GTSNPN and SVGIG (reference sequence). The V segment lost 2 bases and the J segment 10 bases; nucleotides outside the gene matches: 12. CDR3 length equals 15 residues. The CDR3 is CAWSKISGGPGEQFF. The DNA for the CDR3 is TGTGCCTGGAGTAAGATTAGCGGGGGACCTGGGGAGCAGTTCTTC.

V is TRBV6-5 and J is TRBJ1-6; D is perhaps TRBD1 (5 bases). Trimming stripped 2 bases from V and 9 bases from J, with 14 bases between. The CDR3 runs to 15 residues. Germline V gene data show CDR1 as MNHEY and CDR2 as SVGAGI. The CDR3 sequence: CASSYTRDGSSPLHF. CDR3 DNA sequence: TGTGCCAGCAGTTACACCAGGGACGGGAGTTCACCCCTCCACTTT.

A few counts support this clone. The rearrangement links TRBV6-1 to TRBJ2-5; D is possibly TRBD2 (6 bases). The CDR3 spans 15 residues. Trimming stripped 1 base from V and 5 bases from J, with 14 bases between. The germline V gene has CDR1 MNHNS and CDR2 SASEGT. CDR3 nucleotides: TGTGCCAGCAGTGAAGAATGGACCCGGGGGGAGACCCAGTACTTC. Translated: CASSEEWTRGETQYF.

CDR3 residues: CASSRGGRYEQYF. CDR3 in DNA: TGTGCCAGCAGTCGCGGGGGCCGGTACGAGCAGTACTTC. The rearrangement joins TRBV6-5 to TRBJ2-7; D may be TRBD2 (7 bases). V was cut by 5 bases and J by 4 bases, with 12 bases left in between. The CDR3 runs to 13 residues. Germline values: CDR1 MNHEY, CDR2 SVGAGI.

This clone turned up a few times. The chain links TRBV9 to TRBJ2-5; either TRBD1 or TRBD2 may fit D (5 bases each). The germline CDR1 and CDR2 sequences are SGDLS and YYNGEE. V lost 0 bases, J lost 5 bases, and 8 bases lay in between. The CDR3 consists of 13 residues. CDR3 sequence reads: CASSVGGFETQYF. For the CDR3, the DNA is TGTGCCAGCAGCGTAGGGGGGTTTGAGACCCAGTACTTC.

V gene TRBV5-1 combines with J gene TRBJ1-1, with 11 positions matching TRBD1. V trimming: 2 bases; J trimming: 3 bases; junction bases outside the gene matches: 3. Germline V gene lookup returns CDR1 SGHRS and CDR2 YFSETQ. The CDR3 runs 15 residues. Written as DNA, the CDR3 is TGCGCCAGCAGCTTTTGGGACAGGGGGGACACTGAAGCTTTCTTT. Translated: CASSFWDRGDTEAFF.

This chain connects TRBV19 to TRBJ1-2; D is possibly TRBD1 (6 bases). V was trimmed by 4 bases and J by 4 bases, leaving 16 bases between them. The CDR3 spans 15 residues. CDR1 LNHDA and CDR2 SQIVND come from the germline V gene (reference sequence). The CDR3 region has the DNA TGTGCCAGTAGTACCACAAGACAGGATCTCTATGGCTACACCTTC. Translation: CASSTTRQDLYGYTF.

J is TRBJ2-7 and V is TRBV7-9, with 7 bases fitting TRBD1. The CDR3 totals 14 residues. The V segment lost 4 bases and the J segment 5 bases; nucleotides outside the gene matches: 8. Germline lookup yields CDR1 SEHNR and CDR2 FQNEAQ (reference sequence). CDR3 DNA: TGTGCCAGCAGCTCGACAGGGAAAAGGGACGAGCAGTACTTC. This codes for CASSSTGKRDEQYF.

This CDR3 is CASRSTGRGLAFF. CDR3 bases: TGTGCCAGCAGATCGACAGGGCGAGGGTTGGCTTTCTTT. V is TRBV6-1 and J is TRBJ1-1, with 7 nucleotides matching TRBD1. Germline assignment: CDR1 MNHNS and CDR2 SASEGT. The CDR3 covers 13 residues. The ends lost 6 bases at V and 11 bases at J; junction bases unmatched: 12.

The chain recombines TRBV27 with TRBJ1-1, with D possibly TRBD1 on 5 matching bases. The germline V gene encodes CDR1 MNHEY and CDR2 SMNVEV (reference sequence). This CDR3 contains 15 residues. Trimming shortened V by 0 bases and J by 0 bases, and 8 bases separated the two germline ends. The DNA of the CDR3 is TGTGCCAGCAGTTTATCCCAGGGCATGAACACTGAAGCTTTCTTT. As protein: CASSLSQGMNTEAFF.

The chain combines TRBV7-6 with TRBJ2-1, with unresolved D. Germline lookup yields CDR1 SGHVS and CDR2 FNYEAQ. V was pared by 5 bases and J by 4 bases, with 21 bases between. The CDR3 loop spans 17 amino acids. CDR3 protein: CASSPHPQLEAYNEQFF. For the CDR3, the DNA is TGTGCCAGCAGCCCCCACCCGCAGCTCGAAGCGTACAATGAGCAGTTCTTC.